Following are 8 T cell receptor beta chains from one sample sequenced in a study of T cells in Graves' hyperthyroidism and ophthalmopathy. Amplification of TCR beta CDR3 regions used RNA as the template. A set of HTBI primers served as the primers for a first-round RT-PCR of the TCR CDR3. TCRdb itself ran the multiplex PCR reads through MiXCR, one entry per CDR3 protein. The sample has 690,000 or so distinct CDR3 sequences; 15% to 20% are singletons. Sequenced sample: blood. The receptors derive from a woman in her forties or fifties with Graves' hyperthyroidism that later progressed to Graves' ophthalmopathy.

The J gene is TRBJ1-1, the V gene TRBV11-2, with D perhaps TRBD1 (5 bases). This CDR3 is built from 15 residues. Deletions cut 5 bases from V and 4 bases from J, with 17 bases between. CDR1 is SGHAT and CDR2 is FQNNGV in the germline V gene. Here the CDR3 reads CASSALGGLGTEAFF. CDR3 DNA: TGTGCCAGCAGCGCGCTCGGGGGGTTGGGCACTGAAGCTTTCTTT.

J is TRBJ2-3 and V is TRBV6-1, with 8 bases matching TRBD1. The length of the CDR3 is 15 residues. V shed 6 bases, J shed 0 bases, and the junction held 5 bases outside the gene matches. In germline, CDR1 is MNHNS, CDR2 SASEGT. CDR3 nucleotides: TGTGCCAGCAGACCTGGACAGGGAAGCACAGATACGCAGTATTTT. This gives the protein CASRPGQGSTDTQYF.

The table lists this clonotype with many counts. V and J are TRBV27 and TRBJ1-2; D is unclear. Deletions cut 2 bases from V and 2 bases from J, with 6 bases between. This CDR3 is 13 amino acids long. Germline CDR1 reads MNHEY; CDR2 reads SMNVEV (reference sequence). The DNA of the CDR3 is TGTGCCAGCAGTTTACGGGTGAACTATGGCTACACCTTC. Translation gives CASSLRVNYGYTF.

V gene TRBV5-8 combines with J gene TRBJ2-7; 11 bases fit TRBD2. V shed 5 bases, J shed 5 bases, and the junction held 6 bases outside the gene matches. The CDR3 is 14 amino acids. Germline CDR1 is SGHTS and CDR2 is YDEGEE. CDR3 DNA sequence: TGTGCCAGCAGTTTGACTAGCGGGGCCCACGAGCAGTACTTC. It codes for CASSLTSGAHEQYF.

The chain combines TRBV3-1 with TRBJ1-4, with a tentative D call TRBD1 (5 bases). The V gene lost 3 bases and the J gene lost 8 bases, with 16 bases spanning the gap. This CDR3 region has 15 residues. The V gene's germline CDR1 is LGHDT and CDR2 YNNKEL (reference sequence). CDR3 DNA: TGTGCCAGCAGCCAGTCGACAGAGGTAGGGGAAAAACTGTTTTTT. Its protein product is CASSQSTEVGEKLFF.

The sample holds many counts of this clonotype. The chain combines TRBV11-2 with TRBJ1-5, with D unclear. CDR1 and CDR2 from the germline V gene are SGHAT and FQNNGV. Trimming removed 1 base from V and 0 bases from J, with 7 bases in between. The CDR3 length is 15 residues. CDR3: CASSLGAVSNQPQHF. Here the CDR3 DNA reads TGTGCCAGCAGCTTAGGGGCGGTTAGCAATCAGCCCCAGCATTTT.

This clonotype was counted many times. The chain combines TRBV2 with TRBJ2-1; 13 bases agree with TRBD2. In germline, CDR1 is SNHLY, CDR2 FYNNEI. After removal of 2 bases from V and 1 base from J, the junction contained 5 bases not matched to a gene. The CDR3 has 18 residues. The CDR3 DNA reads as TGTGCCAGCAGTGAATGGGGACTAGCGGGGATATCCTACAATGAGCAGTTCTTC. Translated, it gives CASSEWGLAGISYNEQFF. Together with reference TRBV2 and TRBJ2-1, the CDR3 gives the full variable domain: EPEVTQTPSHQVTQMGQEVILRCVPISNHLYFYWYRQILGQKVEFLVSFYNNEISEKSEIFDDQFSVERPDGSNFTLKIRSTKLEDSAMYFCASSEWGLAGISYNEQFFGPGTRLTVL.

This clonotype was found a few times. V and J are TRBV20-1 and TRBJ1-3; D uncertain. This CDR3 has 11 residues. Trimming cost V 5 bases and J 1 base, with 3 bases left between them. From germline, CDR1 is DFQATT and CDR2 SNEGSKA (reference sequence). In DNA, the CDR3 is TGCAGTGCTCAGTCTGGAAACACCATATATTTT. As protein: CSAQSGNTIYF.